A selection of T cell receptor beta chains follows, all from one sample in a study of blood T cell repertoires in COVID-19. The protocol was immunoSEQ multiplex PCR, while the TCRdb copy is restricted to in-frame clones and leaves out a portion. Among 150,000 to 180,000 clones listed, around four fifths were seen once. Sequenced sample: PBMCs or T cells enriched from blood (not recorded which). The receptors shown here come from a man aged 45-65 years who had recovered from COVID-19. Each CDR3 is given with its conserved first and last residue. A D gene is named only where the DNA matches it firmly. Not all rows give a size; the values are once, few, many and, for expanded clones, a class.

size	D	length	V	J	CDR3	DNA
.	.	12	TRBV5-1	TRBJ2-1	CASSLLYNEQFF	TGCGCCAGCAGCTTGTTATACAATGAGCAGTTCTTC
.	TRBD1	14	TRBV5-6	TRBJ1-2	CASRRQGKDYGYTF	TGTGCCAGTCGGCGACAGGGAAAGGACTATGGCTACACCTTC
.	.	14	TRBV7-8	TRBJ1-4	CASSLAQINEKLFF	TGTGCCAGCAGCTTAGCCCAGATTAATGAAAAACTGTTTTTT
.	.	13	TRBV9	TRBJ1-2	CASSVAGGGGYTF	TGTGCCAGCAGCGTAGCGGGGGGCGGTGGCTACACCTTC
.	.	12	TRBV5-5	TRBJ1-2	CASSFSTGGYTF	TGTGCCAGCAGCTTTAGTACAGGAGGCTACACCTTC
.	.	13	TRBV12-3/TRBV12-4	TRBJ2-3	CASSLQGTDTQYF	TGTGCCAGCAGTTTACAGGGAACAGATACGCAGTATTTT
.	.	14	TRBV27	TRBJ1-1	CASSLVAGRTEAFF	TGTGCCAGCAGTTTAGTCGCAGGGAGGACTGAAGCTTTCTTT
.	.	14	TRBV11-3	TRBJ1-3	CASSLPGGKDTIYF	TGTGCCAGCAGCTTACCTGGAGGGAAAGACACCATATATTTT
.	.	17	TRBV7-8	TRBJ1-4	CASSLNGGPATNEKLFF	TGTGCCAGCAGCTTAAACGGAGGGCCAGCAACTAATGAAAAACTGTTTTTT
once	TRBD2	18	TRBV10-3	TRBJ2-3	CAISESPTSGGLTDTQYF	TGTGCCATCAGTGAGTCCCCTACTAGCGGGGGCCTCACAGATACGCAGTATTTT
.	.	13	TRBV5-1	TRBJ1-1	CASSLGGDIEAFF	TGCGCCAGCAGCTTGGGAGGGGACATAGAAGCTTTCTTT
.	TRBD1	15	TRBV5-1	TRBJ2-2	CASSRDRSDTGELFF	TGCGCCAGCAGCAGGGACAGGTCGGACACCGGGGAGCTGTTTTTT
.	.	17	TRBV9	TRBJ1-6	CASSVDTGSSYNSPLHF	TGTGCCAGCAGCGTAGACACAGGCAGCTCCTATAATTCACCCCTCCACTTT
.	.	14	TRBV29-1	TRBJ2-1	CSVEEQAWRNEQFF	TGCAGCGTTGAAGAGCAGGCCTGGAGGAATGAGCAGTTCTTC
.	TRBD1	16	TRBV6-2/TRBV6-3	TRBJ1-6	CASSSGTGVYNSPLHF	TGTGCCAGCAGTTCCGGGACAGGGGTCTATAATTCACCCCTCCACTTT
.	TRBD1	15	TRBV5-5	TRBJ1-1	CASSLQGAAGTEAFF	TGTGCCAGCAGCTTGCAGGGGGCAGCGGGCACTGAAGCTTTCTTT
.	.	16	TRBV25-1	TRBJ1-6	CASSEYLGGSNSPLHF	TGTGCCAGCAGTGAATACCTTGGAGGCTCCAATTCACCCCTCCACTTT
.	.	13	TRBV6-9	TRBJ2-2	CASTRGNTGELFF	TGTGCCAGCACTCGGGGGAACACCGGGGAGCTGTTTTTT
.	TRBD1	14	TRBV25-1	TRBJ2-7	CASSEDRGSYEQYF	TGTGCCAGCAGTGAGGACAGGGGCTCCTACGAGCAGTACTTC
.	.	12	TRBV18	TRBJ1-2	CASSPGLEGYTF	TGTGCCAGCTCACCGGGACTCGAGGGCTACACCTTC
.	.	15	TRBV9	TRBJ1-3	CASSVGLGGGNTIYF	TGTGCCAGCAGCGTAGGGCTAGGGGGAGGAAACACCATATATTTT
once	.	15	TRBV21-1	TRBJ2-2	CASSPGTGNTGELFF	TGTGCCAGCAGCCCCGGGACAGGGAACACCGGGGAGCTGTTTTTT
.	.	14	TRBV7-2	TRBJ2-5	CASTQWGGDETQYF	TGTGCCAGCACCCAGTGGGGGGGCGACGAGACCCAGTACTTC
.	TRBD1	14	TRBV2	TRBJ1-6	CASSDRQGNSPLHF	TGTGCCAGCAGTGACCGACAGGGCAATTCACCCCTCCACTTT
.	TRBD2	16	TRBV19	TRBJ2-2	CASSIVRGDYTGELFF	TGTGCCAGTAGTATAGTACGGGGGGACTATACCGGGGAGCTGTTTTTT
.	.	13	TRBV12-3/TRBV12-4	TRBJ1-1	CASSLTTDTEAFF	TGTGCCAGCAGTTTAACGACAGACACTGAAGCTTTCTTT
.	.	13	TRBV9	TRBJ1-1	CASSPGLKRRAFF	TGTGCCAGCAGCCCAGGACTAAAACGCCGGGCTTTCTTT
.	TRBD2	18	TRBV5-1	TRBJ2-2	CASSLVMAAGANTGELFF	TGCGCCAGCAGCTTGGTTATGGCGGCGGGGGCGAACACCGGGGAGCTGTTTTTT
many	TRBD2	14	TRBV14	TRBJ2-1	CASSSRGGYNEQFF	TGTGCCAGCAGCAGCCGGGGGGGGTACAATGAGCAGTTCTTC
.	TRBD2	16	TRBV13	TRBJ2-3	CASSIGTSGGRGAQYF	TGTGCCAGCAGCATTGGGACTAGCGGGGGCCGGGGGGCGCAGTATTTT
.	TRBD1	15	TRBV2	TRBJ2-3	CASRSDRGNTDTQYF	TGTGCCAGCAGATCGGACAGGGGGAACACAGATACGCAGTATTTT
.	TRBD2	16	TRBV7-3	TRBJ2-7	CASSLQASGGPYEQYF	TGTGCCAGCAGCTTACAGGCGAGCGGGGGCCCCTACGAGCAGTACTTC
.	.	16	TRBV18	TRBJ2-7	CASSPRVGTHTYEQYF	TGTGCCAGCTCACCACGGGTGGGGACTCACACCTACGAGCAGTACTTC